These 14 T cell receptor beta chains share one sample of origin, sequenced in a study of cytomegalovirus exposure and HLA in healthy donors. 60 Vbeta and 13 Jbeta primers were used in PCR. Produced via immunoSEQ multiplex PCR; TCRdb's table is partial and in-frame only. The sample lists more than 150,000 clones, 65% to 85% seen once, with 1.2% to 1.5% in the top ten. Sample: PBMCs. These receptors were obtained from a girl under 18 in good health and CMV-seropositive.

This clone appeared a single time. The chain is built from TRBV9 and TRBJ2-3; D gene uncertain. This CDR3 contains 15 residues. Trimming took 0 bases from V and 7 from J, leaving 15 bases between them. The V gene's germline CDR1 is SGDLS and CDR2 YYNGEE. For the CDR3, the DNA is TGTGCCAGCAGCGTAGCCGCAGTCCCCACGAATACGCAGTATTTT. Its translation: CASSVAAVPTNTQYF.

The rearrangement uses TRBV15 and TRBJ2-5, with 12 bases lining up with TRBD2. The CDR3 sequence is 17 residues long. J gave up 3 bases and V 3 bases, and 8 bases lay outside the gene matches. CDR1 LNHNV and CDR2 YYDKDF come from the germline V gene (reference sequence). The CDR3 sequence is CATSSPPSGREEETQYF. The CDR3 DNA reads TGTGCCACCAGCAGTCCCCCTAGCGGGAGGGAGGAAGAGACCCAGTACTTC.

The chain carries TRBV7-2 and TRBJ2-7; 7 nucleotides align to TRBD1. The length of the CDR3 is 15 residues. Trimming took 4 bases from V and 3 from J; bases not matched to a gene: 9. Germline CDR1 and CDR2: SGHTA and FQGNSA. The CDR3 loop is CASSWARTGYYEQYF. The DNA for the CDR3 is TGTGCCAGCAGCTGGGCCCGGACAGGATACTACGAGCAGTACTTC.

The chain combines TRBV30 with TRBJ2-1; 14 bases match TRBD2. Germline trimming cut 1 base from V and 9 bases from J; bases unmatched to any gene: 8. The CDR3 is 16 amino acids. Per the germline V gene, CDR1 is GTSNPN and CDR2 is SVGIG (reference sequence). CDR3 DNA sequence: TGTGCCTGGAGTGAGGGACTAGCGGGAGTGGGCGCTGAGCAGTTCTTC. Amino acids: CAWSEGLAGVGAEQFF.

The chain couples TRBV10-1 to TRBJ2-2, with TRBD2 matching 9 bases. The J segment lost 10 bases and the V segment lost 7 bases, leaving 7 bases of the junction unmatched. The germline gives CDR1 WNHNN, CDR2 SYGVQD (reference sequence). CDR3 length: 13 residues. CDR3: CASTGTSNEELFF. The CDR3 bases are TGCGCCAGCACCGGGACTAGCAATGAGGAGCTGTTTTTT.

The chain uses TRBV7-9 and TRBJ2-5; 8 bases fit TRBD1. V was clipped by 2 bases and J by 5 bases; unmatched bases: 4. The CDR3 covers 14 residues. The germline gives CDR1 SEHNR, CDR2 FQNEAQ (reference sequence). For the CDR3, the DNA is TGTGCCAGCAGCTTATCAGGGGGCGCGGAGACCCAGTACTTC. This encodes CASSLSGGAETQYF.

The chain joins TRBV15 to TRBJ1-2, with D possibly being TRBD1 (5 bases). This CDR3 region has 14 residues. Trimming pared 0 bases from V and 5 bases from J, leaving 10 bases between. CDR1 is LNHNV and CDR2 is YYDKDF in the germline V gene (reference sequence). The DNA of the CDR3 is TGTGCCACCAGCAGAGATGTGGCAGGGTATGGCTACACCTTC. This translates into CATSRDVAGYGYTF.

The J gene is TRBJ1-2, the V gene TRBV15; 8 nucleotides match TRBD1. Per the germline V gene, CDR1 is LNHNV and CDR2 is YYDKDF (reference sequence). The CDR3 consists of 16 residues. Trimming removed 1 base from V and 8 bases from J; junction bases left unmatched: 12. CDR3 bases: TGTGCCACCAGCAGAGTGAGTATAGGGGACAGGAACGGCTACACCTTC. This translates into CATSRVSIGDRNGYTF.

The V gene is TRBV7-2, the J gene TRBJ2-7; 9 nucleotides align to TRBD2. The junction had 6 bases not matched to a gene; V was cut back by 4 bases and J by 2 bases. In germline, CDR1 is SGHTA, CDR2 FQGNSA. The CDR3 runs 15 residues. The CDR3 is CASSWMRTSAYEQYF. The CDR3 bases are TGTGCCAGCAGCTGGATGAGGACTAGCGCCTACGAGCAGTACTTC.

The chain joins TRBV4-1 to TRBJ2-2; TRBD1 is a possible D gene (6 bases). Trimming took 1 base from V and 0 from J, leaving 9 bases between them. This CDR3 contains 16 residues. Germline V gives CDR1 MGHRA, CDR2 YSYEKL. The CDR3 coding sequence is TGCGCCAGCAGCCAAGCTGACAGGACGAACACCGGGGAGCTGTTTTTT. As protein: CASSQADRTNTGELFF.

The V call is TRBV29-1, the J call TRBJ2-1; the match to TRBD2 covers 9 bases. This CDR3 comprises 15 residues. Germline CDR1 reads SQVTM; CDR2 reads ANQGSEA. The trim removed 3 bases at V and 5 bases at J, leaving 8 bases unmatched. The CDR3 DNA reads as TGCAGCGTTGATCTTCTAGCGGGAAGAAACAATGAGCAGTTCTTC. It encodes CSVDLLAGRNNEQFF.

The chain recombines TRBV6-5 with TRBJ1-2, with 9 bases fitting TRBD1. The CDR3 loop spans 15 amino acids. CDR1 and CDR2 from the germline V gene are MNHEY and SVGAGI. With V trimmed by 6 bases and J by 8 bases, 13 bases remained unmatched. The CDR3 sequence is CASSHQSGQGSGYTF. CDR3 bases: TGTGCCAGCAGCCATCAGTCGGGACAGGGTAGCGGCTACACCTTC.

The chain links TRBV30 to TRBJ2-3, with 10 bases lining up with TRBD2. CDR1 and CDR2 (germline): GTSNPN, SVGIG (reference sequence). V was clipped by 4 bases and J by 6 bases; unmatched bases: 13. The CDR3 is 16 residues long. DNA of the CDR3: TGTGCCTGGACCAACGGGGTAGCGGGAGGAGCGGATACGCAGTATTTT. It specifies CAWTNGVAGGADTQYF.

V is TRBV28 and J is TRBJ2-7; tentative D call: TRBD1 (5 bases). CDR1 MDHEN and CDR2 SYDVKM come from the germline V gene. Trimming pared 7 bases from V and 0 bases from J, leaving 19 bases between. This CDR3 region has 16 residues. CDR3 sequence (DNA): TGTGCCAGCACCGAGAGAGGACACGGCAGCTCCTACGAGCAGTACTTC. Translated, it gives CASTERGHGSSYEQYF.